This TCR beta chain is drawn from a study of blood T cell repertoires in COVID-19. At the level of the study: The origin of the acute and convalescent COVID-19 samples was the United States, Italy and Spain. Sources were T cells, B-cell-depleted T cells, or PBMCs; the material itself was cDNA or gDNA.

Looked up from germline, CDR1 is MNHNY and CDR2 is SVGAGI (reference sequence). The CDR3 length is 16 residues. The V gene end was trimmed by 3 bases and the J gene end by 10 bases; junction bases not matched to a gene: 16. Authors' analysis steps: Using reference gene primer amplification, nucleated cell counts were estimated. Profiling relied on immunoSEQ multiplex PCR, and the TCRdb table lists in-frame clones only, not all of them. The V and J calls and clone size were taken over from that table, and D and trimming were inferred from the DNA. The sample holds about 46,000 clones; over 80% are singletons and the top ten take more than 15%.

This TCR was recovered from a human donor in a cohort sampled during active COVID-19. The rearrangement uses TRBV6-6 and TRBJ1-2, with 8 bases fitting TRBD1. Sequencing was performed on peripheral blood. DNA for the CDR3: TGTGCCAGCAGTTATGGGAACAGGGGGGAGGCAACCGACTACACCTTC. It translates to CASSYGNRGEATDYTF.